This T cell receptor beta chain was sequenced for a study of CD8 T cells in ankylosing spondylitis. Study-wide findings and caveats: For ankylosing spondylitis blood, a TCR beta motif of fewer than 10 highly homologous variants appeared characteristic.

Germline loops: CDR1 LGHDT, CDR2 YNNKEL (reference sequence). CDR3 length: 17 residues. With 1 base removed from V and 3 bases from J, the gap between germline ends came to 18 bases. This clonotype came up a few times. Its specificity is unknown. TCRdb re-analysed the 5' RACE reads in MiXCR, keeping a single row per CDR3 protein. The sample contains a few hundred thousand distinct CDR3 sequences, around 19% of which appear only once. Source material: blood, either unsorted or a sorted T cell fraction (not recorded which). The chain joins TRBV3-1 to TRBJ1-1, with unresolved D. The source of this sequence is a male donor with ankylosing spondylitis. The CDR3 protein is CASSQVPLWRADTEAFF. The CDR3 DNA reads as TGTGCCAGCAGCCAAGTCCCCTTATGGAGGGCGGACACTGAAGCTTTCTTT.